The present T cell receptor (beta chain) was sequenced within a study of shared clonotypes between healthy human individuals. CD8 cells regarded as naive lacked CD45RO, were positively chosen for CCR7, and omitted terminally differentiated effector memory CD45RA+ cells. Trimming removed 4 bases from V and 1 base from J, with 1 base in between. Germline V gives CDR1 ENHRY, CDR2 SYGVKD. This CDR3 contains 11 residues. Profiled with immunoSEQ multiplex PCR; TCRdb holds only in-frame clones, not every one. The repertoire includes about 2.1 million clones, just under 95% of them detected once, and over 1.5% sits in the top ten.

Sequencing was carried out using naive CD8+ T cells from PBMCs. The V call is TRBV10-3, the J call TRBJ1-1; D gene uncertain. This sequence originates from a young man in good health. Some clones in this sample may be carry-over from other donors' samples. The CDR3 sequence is CAISGNTEAFF. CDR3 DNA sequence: TGTGCCATCAGTGGGAACACTGAAGCTTTCTTT.